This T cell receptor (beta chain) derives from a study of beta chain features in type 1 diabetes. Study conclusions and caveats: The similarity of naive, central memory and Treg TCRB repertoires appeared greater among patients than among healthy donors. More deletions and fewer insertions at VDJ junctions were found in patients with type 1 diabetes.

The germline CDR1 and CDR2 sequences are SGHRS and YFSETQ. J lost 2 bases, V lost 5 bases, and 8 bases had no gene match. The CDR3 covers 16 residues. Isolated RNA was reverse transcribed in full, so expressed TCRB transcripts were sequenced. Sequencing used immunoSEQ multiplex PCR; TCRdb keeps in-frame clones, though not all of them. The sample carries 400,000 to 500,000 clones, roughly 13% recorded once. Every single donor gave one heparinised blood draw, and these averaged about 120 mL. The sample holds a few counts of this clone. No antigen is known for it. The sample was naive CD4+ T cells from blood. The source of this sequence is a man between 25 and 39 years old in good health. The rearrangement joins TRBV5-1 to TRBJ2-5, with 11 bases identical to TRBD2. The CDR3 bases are TGCGCCAGCAGACAACTTGGGACTAGCGGACAAGAGACCCAGTACTTC. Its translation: CASRQLGTSGQETQYF.